Described below is a single T cell receptor beta chain sequence and its context. The data originate from a study of blood T cell repertoires in COVID-19. Sequencing was performed with immunoSEQ multiplex PCR; in TCRdb, only in-frame clones are kept and a portion is missing. The sample gives approximately 280,000 clones, roughly 91% of which show up once; roughly 1.9% is in the top ten. CDR3 length equals 14 residues. Trimming removed 3 bases at V and 1 base at J, with 9 bases between. Germline V gene data show CDR1 as ENHRY and CDR2 as SYGVKD. The recovered donors of Cohort 3 showed two negative PCRs, clearance, or symptom resolution.

The clonotype comes from a woman aged 60 to 75 who had recovered from COVID-19. The sequenced sample was PBMCs or T cells enriched from blood (not recorded which). V is TRBV10-3 and J is TRBJ1-1; D is possibly TRBD1 (5 bases). This CDR3 is CAISDYGANTEAFF. DNA of the CDR3: TGTGCCATCAGTGACTATGGGGCGAACACTGAAGCTTTCTTT.